This TCR beta chain derives from a study of blood T cell repertoires in COVID-19. Looking at the study overall: PBMCs, B-cell-depleted T cells, or T cells provided the cDNA or gDNA that made up the material.

The repertoire was sequenced with immunoSEQ multiplex PCR; TCRdb's copy has only in-frame clones and lacks some. The sample shows about 250,000 clones, about nine tenths of them seen only once. This clone showed up just once. Germline V gene data show CDR1 as ENHRY and CDR2 as SYGVKD. The CDR3 is 14 amino acids. Trimming pared 6 bases from V and 1 base from J, leaving 12 bases between. Recruits, aged about 18 to 95 years, lived in 20 to 30 US areas. Each participant's cohort was designated according to participant-reported clinical history. For recovered donors of Cohort 3, there were two negative PCRs, clearance, or symptom resolution.

The specimen sequenced was PBMCs or T cells enriched from blood (not recorded which). This receptor was taken from a woman aged 45-65 years who had recovered from COVID-19. The chain recombines TRBV10-3 with TRBJ1-1; D not resolved. CDR3 bases: TGTGCCATCAGCCCGACAAATGAGAACACTGAAGCTTTCTTT. It translates to CAISPTNENTEAFF.